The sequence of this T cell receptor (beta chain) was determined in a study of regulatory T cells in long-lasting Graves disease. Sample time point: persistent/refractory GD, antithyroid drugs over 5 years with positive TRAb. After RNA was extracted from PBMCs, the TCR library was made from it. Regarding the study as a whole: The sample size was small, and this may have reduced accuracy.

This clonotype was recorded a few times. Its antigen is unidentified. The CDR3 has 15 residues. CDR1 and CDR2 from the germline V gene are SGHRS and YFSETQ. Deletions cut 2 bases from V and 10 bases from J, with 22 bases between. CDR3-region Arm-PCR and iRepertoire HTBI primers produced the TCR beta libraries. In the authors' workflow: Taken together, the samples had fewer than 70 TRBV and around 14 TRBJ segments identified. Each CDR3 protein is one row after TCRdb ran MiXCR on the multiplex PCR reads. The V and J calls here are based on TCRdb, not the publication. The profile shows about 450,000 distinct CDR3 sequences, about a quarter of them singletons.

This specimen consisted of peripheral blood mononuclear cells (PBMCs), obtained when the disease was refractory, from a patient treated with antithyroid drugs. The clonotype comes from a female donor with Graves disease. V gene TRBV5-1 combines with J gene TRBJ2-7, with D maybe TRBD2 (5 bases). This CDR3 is CASSFTNPDPGRQYF. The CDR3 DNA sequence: TGCGCCAGCAGCTTTACAAACCCTGATCCTGGGAGACAGTACTTC.